These 6 T cell receptor beta chains originate from one sample sequenced in a study of shared clonotypes between healthy human individuals. The repertoire was sequenced with immunoSEQ multiplex PCR; TCRdb's copy has only in-frame clones and lacks some. The sample lists roughly 1.5 million clones; approximately 98% were seen once. Source material: naive CD4+ T cells sorted from blood. The sample's subset: CD45RA+ positively selected. The receptor source for this set is a man aged 25 to 45 in good health.

The genes are TRBV19 and TRBJ2-3, with a possible D match to TRBD2 (5 bases). The CDR3 spans 15 residues. V was clipped by 3 bases and J by 0 bases, with 10 bases between them. The germline V gene encodes CDR1 LNHDA and CDR2 SQIVND (reference sequence). CDR3 loop: CASSIIGESTDTQYF. The DNA for the CDR3 is TGTGCCAGTAGTATTATCGGGGAGAGCACAGATACGCAGTATTTT.

The V and J genes are TRBV30 and TRBJ1-1, with 7 bases matching TRBD1. The CDR3 loop spans 13 amino acids. Germline V gene sequence: CDR1 GTSNPN, CDR2 SVGIG (reference sequence). The ends lost 0 bases at V and 10 bases at J; junction bases unmatched: 8. The CDR3 loop reads CAWSVRGAGGAFF. For the CDR3, the DNA is TGTGCCTGGAGTGTACGTGGTGCAGGGGGAGCTTTCTTT.

J is TRBJ1-1 and V is TRBV9; perhaps TRBD1 as D (5 bases). The CDR3 is 13 residues long. Germline CDR1 SGDLS, CDR2 YYNGEE. Trimming removed 5 bases at V and 2 bases at J, with 10 bases between. CDR3 coding DNA: TGTGCCAGCAGGGATGACAGCAACACTGAAGCTTTCTTT. Translating it yields CASRDDSNTEAFF. Full variable domain (outside the CDR3, taken from reference TRBV9 and TRBJ1-1): DSGVTQTPKHLITATGQRVTLRCSPRSGDLSVYWYQQSLDQGLQFLIQYYNGEERAKGNILERFSAQQFPDLHSELNLSSLELGDSALYFCASRDDSNTEAFFGQGTRLTVV.

The chain couples TRBV6-1 to TRBJ1-1; D is uncertain. Germline-derived CDR1 and CDR2 are MNHNS and SASEGT. Trimming pared 5 bases from V and 11 bases from J, leaving 18 bases between. The CDR3 covers 13 residues. CDR3 sequence reads: CASSSEAISGAFF. For the CDR3, the DNA is TGTGCCAGCAGTTCTGAGGCCATCAGCGGGGCTTTCTTT.

The chain is built from TRBV28 and TRBJ2-4; TRBD1 aligns across 9 bases. Germline CDR1 is MDHEN and CDR2 is SYDVKM. The V gene end was trimmed by 9 bases and the J gene end by 2 bases; junction bases not matched to a gene: 8. The CDR3 consists of 15 residues. CDR3 nucleotide sequence: TGTGCCAGATCGGGACAGGGCACGACCAAAAACATTCAGTACTTC. Translating gives CARSGQGTTKNIQYF.

This chain connects TRBV6-1 to TRBJ2-1; a weak D match, TRBD1 (6 bases). Germline lookup yields CDR1 MNHNS and CDR2 SASEGT. The CDR3 covers 15 residues. Trimming cost V 6 bases and J 0 bases, with 12 bases left between them. CDR3 nucleotide sequence: TGTGCCAGCAGCGGACAGCTACTCTCCTACAATGAGCAGTTCTTC. Translated, it gives CASSGQLLSYNEQFF.